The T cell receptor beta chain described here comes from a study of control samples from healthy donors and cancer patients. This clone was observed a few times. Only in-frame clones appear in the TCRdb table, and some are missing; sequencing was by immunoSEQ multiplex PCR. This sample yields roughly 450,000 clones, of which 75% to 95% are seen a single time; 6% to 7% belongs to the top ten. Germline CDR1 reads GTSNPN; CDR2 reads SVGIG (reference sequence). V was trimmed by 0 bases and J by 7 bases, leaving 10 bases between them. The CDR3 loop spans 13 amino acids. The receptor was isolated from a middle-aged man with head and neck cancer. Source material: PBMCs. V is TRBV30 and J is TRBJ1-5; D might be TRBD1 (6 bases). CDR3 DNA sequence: TGTGCCTGGAGTGTACGCGGGGGCCAGCCCCAGCATTTT. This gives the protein CAWSVRGGQPQHF.